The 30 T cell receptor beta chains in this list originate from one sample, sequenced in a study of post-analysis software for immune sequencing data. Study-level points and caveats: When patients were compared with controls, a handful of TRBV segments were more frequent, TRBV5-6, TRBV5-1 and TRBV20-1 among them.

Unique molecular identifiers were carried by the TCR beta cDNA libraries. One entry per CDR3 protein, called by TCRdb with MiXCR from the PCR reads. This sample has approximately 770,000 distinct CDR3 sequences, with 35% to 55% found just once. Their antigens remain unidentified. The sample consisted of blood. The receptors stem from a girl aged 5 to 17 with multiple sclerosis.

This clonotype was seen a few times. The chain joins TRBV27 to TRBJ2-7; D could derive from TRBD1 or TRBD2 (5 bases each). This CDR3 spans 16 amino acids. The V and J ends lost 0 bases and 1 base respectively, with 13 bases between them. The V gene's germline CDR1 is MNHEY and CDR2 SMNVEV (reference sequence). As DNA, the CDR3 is TGTGCCAGCAGTTTATCGAGGGGTACCCGATCCTACGAGCAGTACTTC. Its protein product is CASSLSRGTRSYEQYF.

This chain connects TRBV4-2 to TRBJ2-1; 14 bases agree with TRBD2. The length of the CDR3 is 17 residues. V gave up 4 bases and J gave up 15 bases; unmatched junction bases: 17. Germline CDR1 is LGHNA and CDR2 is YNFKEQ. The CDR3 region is CASSRRMGLAGATTGFF. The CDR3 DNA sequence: TGTGCCAGCAGCCGACGCATGGGACTAGCGGGAGCCACCACCGGGTTCTTC.

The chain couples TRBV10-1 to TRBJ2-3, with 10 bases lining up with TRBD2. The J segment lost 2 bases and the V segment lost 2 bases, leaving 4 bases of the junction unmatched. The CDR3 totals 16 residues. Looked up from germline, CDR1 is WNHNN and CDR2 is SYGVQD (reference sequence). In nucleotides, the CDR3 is TGCGCCAGCAGTGAGGGACTAGCGGTTACCACAGATACGCAGTATTTT. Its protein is CASSEGLAVTTDTQYF.

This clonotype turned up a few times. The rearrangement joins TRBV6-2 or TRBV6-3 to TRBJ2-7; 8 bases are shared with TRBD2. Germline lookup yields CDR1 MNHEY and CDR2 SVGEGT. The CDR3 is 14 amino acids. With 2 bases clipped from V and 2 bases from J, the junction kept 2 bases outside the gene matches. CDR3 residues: CASSYGGRTYEQYF. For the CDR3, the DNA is TGTGCCAGCAGTTACGGCGGGAGGACCTACGAGCAGTACTTC.

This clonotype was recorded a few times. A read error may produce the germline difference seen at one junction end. The CDR3 nucleotides are TGTGTCAGCAGCTCACCCGAACAGTTAAACTATGGCTACACCTTC. Translated, it gives CVSSSPEQLNYGYTF. The chain employs TRBV11-2 and TRBJ1-2; D not certain. CDR1 and CDR2 (germline): SGHAT, FQNNGV. The CDR3 is 15 amino acids.

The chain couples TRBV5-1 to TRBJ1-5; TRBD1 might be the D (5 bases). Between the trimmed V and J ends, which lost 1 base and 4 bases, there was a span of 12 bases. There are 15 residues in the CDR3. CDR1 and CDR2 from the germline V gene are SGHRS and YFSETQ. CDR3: CASSLNGASNQPQHF. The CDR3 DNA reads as TGCGCCAGCAGCTTGAACGGGGCAAGTAATCAGCCCCAGCATTTT.

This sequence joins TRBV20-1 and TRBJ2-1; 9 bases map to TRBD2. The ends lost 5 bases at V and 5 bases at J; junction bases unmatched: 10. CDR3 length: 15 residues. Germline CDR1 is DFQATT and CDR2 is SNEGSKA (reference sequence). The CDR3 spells CSALSYLAGNNEQFF. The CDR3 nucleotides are TGCAGTGCTCTTAGTTACCTAGCGGGGAACAATGAGCAGTTCTTC.

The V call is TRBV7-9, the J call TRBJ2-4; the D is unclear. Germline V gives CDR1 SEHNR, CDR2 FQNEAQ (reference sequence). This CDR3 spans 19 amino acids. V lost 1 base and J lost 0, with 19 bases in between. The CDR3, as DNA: TGTGCCAGCAGCTTAGGGGCAGCCAACCCTCCAATAGCCAAAAACATTCAGTACTTC. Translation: CASSLGAANPPIAKNIQYF.

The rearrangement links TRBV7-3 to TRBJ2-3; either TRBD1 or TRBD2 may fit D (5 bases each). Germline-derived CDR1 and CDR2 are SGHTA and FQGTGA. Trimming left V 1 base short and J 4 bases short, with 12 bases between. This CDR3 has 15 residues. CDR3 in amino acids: CASSLSGGSSDTQYF. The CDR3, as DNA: TGTGCCAGCAGCTTAAGTGGGGGTTCGTCAGATACGCAGTATTTT.

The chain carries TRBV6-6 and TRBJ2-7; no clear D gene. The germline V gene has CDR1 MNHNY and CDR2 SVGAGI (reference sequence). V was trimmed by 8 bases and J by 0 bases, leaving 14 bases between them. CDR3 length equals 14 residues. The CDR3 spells CASCLGLGSYEQYF. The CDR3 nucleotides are TGTGCCAGCTGCCTAGGATTAGGCTCCTACGAGCAGTACTTC.

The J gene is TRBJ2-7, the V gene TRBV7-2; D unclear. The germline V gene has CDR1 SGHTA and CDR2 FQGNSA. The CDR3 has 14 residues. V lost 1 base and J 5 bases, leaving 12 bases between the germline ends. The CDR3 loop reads CASSLDGSGDEQYF. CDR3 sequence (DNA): TGTGCCAGCAGCTTAGACGGGTCTGGCGACGAGCAGTACTTC. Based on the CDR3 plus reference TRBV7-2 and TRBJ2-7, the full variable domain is GAGVSQSPSNKVTEKGKDVELRCDPISGHTALYWYRQSLGQGLEFLIYFQGNSAPDKSGLPSDRFSAERTGGSVSTLTIQRTQQEDSAVYLCASSLDGSGDEQYFGPGTRLTVT.

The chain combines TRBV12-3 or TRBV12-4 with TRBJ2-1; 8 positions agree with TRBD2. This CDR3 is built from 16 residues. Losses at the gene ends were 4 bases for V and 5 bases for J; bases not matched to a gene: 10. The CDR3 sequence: CASSSKTSGANNEQFF. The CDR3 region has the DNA TGTGCCAGCAGTTCGAAAACTAGCGGAGCTAACAATGAGCAGTTCTTC.

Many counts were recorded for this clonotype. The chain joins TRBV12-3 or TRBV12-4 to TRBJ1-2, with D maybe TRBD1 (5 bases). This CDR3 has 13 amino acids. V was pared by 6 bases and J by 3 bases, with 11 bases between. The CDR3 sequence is CASSLGADYGYTF. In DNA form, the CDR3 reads TGTGCCAGCAGCCTAGGGGCAGACTATGGCTACACCTTC.

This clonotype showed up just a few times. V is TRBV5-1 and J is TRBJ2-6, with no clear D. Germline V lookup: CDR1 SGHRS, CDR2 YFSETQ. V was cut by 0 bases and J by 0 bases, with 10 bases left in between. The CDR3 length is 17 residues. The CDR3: CASSLANKLSGANVLTF. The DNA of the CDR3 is TGCGCCAGCAGCTTGGCCAATAAGCTCTCTGGGGCCAACGTCCTGACTTTC.

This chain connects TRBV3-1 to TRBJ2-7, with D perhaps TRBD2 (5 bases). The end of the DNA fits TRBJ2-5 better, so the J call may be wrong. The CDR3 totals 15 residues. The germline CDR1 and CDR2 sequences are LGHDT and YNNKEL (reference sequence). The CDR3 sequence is CASSQDVASRGTQYF. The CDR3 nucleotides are TGTGCCAGCAGCCAAGATGTCGCTAGCCGGGGGACCCAGTACTTC.

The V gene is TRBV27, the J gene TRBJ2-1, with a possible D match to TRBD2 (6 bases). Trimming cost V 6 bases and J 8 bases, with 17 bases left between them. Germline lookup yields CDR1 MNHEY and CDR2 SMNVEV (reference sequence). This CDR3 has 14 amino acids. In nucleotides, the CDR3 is TGTGCCAGCAGCCTTTGGAGGGCGAGGGATGAGCAGTTCTTC. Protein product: CASSLWRARDEQFF.

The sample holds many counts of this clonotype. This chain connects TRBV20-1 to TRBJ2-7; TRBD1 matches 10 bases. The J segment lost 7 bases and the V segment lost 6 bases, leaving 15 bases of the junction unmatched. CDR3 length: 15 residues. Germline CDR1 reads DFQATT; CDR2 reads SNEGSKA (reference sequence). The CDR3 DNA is TGCAGTGCCACCGAGGGGGGGACAGGGGCGGTTGAGCAGTACTTC. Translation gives CSATEGGTGAVEQYF.

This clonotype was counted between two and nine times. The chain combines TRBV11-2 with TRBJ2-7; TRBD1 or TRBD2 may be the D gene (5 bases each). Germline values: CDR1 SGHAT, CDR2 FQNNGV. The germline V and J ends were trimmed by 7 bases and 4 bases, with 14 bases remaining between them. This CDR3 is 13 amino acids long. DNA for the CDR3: TGTGCCAGCACCTCGGGACCACTTTACGAGCAGTACTTC. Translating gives CASTSGPLYEQYF.

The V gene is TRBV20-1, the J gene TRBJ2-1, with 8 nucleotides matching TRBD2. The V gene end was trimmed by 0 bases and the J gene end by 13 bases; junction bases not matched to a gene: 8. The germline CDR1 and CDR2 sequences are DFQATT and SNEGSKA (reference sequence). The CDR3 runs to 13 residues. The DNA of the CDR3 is TGCAGTGCTAGAGATACCGTGGCGGGGGGCCAGTTCTTC. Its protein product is CSARDTVAGGQFF.

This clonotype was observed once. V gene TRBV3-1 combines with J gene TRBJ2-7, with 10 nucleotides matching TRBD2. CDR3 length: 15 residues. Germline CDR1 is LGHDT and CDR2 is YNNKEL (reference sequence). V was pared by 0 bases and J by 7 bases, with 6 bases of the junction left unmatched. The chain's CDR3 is CASSQDAASGGEQYF. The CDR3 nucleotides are TGTGCCAGCAGCCAAGATGCGGCTAGCGGGGGAGAGCAGTACTTC.

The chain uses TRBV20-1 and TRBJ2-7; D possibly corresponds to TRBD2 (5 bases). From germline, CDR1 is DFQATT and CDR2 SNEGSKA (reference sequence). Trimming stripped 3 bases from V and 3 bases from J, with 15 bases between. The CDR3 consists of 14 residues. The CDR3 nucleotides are TGCAGTGCTAGGAGGGCGGGCAGGCTCTACGAGCAGTACTTC. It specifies CSARRAGRLYEQYF.

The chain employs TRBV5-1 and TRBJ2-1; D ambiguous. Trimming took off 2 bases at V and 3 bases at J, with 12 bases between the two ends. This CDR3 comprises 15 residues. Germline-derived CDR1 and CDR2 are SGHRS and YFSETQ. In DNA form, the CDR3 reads TGCGCCAGCAGCTTAGAGCTTCGCGGCTACAATGAGCAGTTCTTC. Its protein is CASSLELRGYNEQFF.

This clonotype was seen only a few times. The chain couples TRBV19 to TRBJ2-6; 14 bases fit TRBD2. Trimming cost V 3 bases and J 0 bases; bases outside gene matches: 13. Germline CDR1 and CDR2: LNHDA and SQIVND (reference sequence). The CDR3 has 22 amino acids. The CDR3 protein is CASSIQLPGLAGVGSGANVLTF. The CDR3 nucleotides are TGTGCCAGTAGTATCCAGTTACCGGGACTAGCGGGAGTTGGCTCTGGGGCCAACGTCCTGACTTTC.

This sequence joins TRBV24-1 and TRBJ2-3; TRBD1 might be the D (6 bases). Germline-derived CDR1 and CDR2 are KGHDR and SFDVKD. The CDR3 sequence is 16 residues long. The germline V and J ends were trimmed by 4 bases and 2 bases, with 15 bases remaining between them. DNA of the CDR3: TGTGCCACCAGTGACCCACAGGGCCCAACCACAGATACGCAGTATTTT. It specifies CATSDPQGPTTDTQYF.

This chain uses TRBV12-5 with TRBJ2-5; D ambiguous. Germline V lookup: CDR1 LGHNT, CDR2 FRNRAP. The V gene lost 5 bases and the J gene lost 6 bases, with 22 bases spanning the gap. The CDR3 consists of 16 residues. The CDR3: CASGKTVLPACKTQYF. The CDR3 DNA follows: TGTGCTAGTGGTAAAACCGTCCTCCCAGCATGTAAGACCCAGTACTTC.

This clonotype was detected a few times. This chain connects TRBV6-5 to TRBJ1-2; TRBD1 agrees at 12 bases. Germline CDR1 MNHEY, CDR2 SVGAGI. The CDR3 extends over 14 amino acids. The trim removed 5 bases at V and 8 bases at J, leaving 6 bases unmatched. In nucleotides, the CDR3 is TGTGCCAGCAGTACGGGACAGGGGGCGGGAGGCTACACCTTC. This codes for CASSTGQGAGGYTF.

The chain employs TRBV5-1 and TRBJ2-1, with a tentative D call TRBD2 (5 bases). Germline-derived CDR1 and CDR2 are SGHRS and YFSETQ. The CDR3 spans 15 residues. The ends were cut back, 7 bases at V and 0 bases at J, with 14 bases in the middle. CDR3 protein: CASASTSSSYNEQFF. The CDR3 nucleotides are TGCGCCAGCGCTAGCACTTCGAGCTCCTACAATGAGCAGTTCTTC. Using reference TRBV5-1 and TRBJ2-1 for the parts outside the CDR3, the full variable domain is KAGVTQTPRYLIKTRGQQVTLSCSPISGHRSVSWYQQTPGQGLQFLFEYFSETQRNKGNFPGRFSGRQFSNSRSEMNVSTLELGDSALYLCASASTSSSYNEQFFGPGTRLTVL.

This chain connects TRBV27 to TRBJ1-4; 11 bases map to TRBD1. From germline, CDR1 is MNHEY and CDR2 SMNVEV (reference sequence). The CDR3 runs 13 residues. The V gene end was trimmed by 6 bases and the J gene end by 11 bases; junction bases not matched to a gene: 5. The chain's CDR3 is CASRRDRGSKLFF. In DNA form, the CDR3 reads TGTGCCAGCAGAAGGGACAGGGGGTCGAAACTGTTTTTT.

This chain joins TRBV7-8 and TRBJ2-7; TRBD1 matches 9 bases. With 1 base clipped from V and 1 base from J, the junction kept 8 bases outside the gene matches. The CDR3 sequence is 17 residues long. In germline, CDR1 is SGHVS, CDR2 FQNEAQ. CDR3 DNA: TGTGCCAGCAGCTTAGTTCACACGGGGACAGGGTCCTACGAGCAGTACTTC. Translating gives CASSLVHTGTGSYEQYF.

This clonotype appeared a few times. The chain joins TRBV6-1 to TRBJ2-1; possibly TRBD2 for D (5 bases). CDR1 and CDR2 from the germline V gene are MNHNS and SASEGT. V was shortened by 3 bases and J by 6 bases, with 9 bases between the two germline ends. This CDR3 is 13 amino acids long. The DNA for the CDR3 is TGTGCCAGCAGTGATCTAGCCCCCAATGAGCAGTTCTTC. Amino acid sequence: CASSDLAPNEQFF.